Presented here are 32 T cell receptor beta chains from one specimen sequenced in a study of cytomegalovirus exposure and HLA in healthy donors. It was with 60 Vbeta and 13 Jbeta primers that the PCR ran. Data came from immunoSEQ multiplex PCR; TCRdb stores just in-frame clones and leaves some out. Altogether 110,000 or so clones are present, over 75% being singletons, with the ten largest covering around 2.6%. The sequenced material came from PBMCs. The receptors were gathered from a woman aged 18-35 years in good health and CMV-seronegative.

This rearrangement joins TRBV10-1 to TRBJ2-1; the D gene is possibly TRBD1 (6 bases). This CDR3 contains 17 residues. The V gene's germline CDR1 is WNHNN and CDR2 SYGVQD (reference sequence). The V and J ends lost 6 bases and 4 bases respectively, with 22 bases between them. CDR3 in amino acids: CASSGAYPGVGYNEQFF. DNA of the CDR3: TGCGCCAGCAGCGGGGCTTATCCAGGGGTCGGGTACAATGAGCAGTTCTTC.

The V and J genes are TRBV11-3 and TRBJ2-2; weak D call: TRBD1 (5 bases). V lost 3 bases, J lost 7 bases, and 15 bases lay in between. The CDR3 length is 15 residues. In germline, CDR1 is SGHNT, CDR2 YENEEA. In nucleotides, the CDR3 is TGTGCCAGCAGCTTTGGTGGTGGGGCCGGCGGGGAGCTGTTTTTT. Residues: CASSFGGGAGGELFF.

The V gene is TRBV5-8, the J gene TRBJ2-3; perhaps TRBD2 as D (6 bases). This CDR3 contains 16 residues. Germline V gene lookup returns CDR1 SGHTS and CDR2 YDEGEE. The V gene lost 3 bases and the J gene lost 1 base, with 15 bases spanning the gap. The CDR3 is CASSSGMGTRTDTQYF. In DNA form, the CDR3 reads TGTGCCAGCAGCTCGGGTATGGGGACTCGCACAGATACGCAGTATTTT.

This rearrangement joins TRBV2 to TRBJ1-6; 7 nucleotides line up with TRBD1. CDR3 length: 21 residues. The J segment lost 9 bases and the V segment lost 2 bases, leaving 25 bases of the junction unmatched. The germline gives CDR1 SNHLY, CDR2 FYNNEI. The CDR3 DNA reads as TGTGCCAGCAGTGAACTGGTTTTACCGGGGCAACAGAGGGGGCGGAGTTCACCCCTCCACTTT. This encodes CASSELVLPGQQRGRSSPLHF.

V gene TRBV7-8 combines with J gene TRBJ2-1; 7 nucleotides agree with TRBD2. Trimming removed 5 bases from V and 8 bases from J; junction bases left unmatched: 3. The germline CDR1 and CDR2 sequences are SGHVS and FQNEAQ. This CDR3 region has 12 residues. DNA of the CDR3: TGTGCCAGCAGCCGACTAGCCCATGAGCAGTTCTTC. This sequence encodes CASSRLAHEQFF.

The chain couples TRBV28 to TRBJ2-7; D is unclear. This CDR3 has 12 residues. V was pared by 6 bases and J by 4 bases, with 10 bases between. Germline values: CDR1 MDHEN, CDR2 SYDVKM. The CDR3 DNA follows: TGTGCCAGCAGCCACTCCTATTACGAGCAGTACTTC. Residues: CASSHSYYEQYF.

The CDR3 reads CSGLGTGWNGYTF. The CDR3 nucleotides read TGCAGCGGGCTCGGGACAGGGTGGAATGGCTACACCTTC. V usage is TRBV29-1 and J usage is TRBJ1-2; 9 bases agree with TRBD1. The trim removed 7 bases at V and 6 bases at J, leaving 9 bases unmatched. CDR1 and CDR2 (germline): SQVTM, ANQGSEA. This CDR3 contains 13 residues.

V is TRBV4-1 and J is TRBJ1-5, with 9 bases aligning to TRBD1. Germline V lookup: CDR1 MGHRA, CDR2 YSYEKL. The CDR3 consists of 16 residues. V shed 1 base, J shed 5 bases, and the junction held 6 bases outside the gene matches. This chain's CDR3 is CASSQASRQGDQPQHF. DNA of the CDR3: TGCGCCAGCAGCCAAGCCTCGAGACAGGGGGATCAGCCCCAGCATTTT.

The rearrangement links TRBV7-9 to TRBJ2-5, with D maybe TRBD2 (5 bases). The CDR3 contains 13 residues. Germline V CDR1 and CDR2: SEHNR, FQNEAQ (reference sequence). V lost 1 base, J lost 7 bases, and 10 bases lay in between. The CDR3 spells CASSLELDGTQYF. Here the CDR3 DNA reads TGTGCCAGCAGCTTAGAACTAGATGGGACCCAGTACTTC.

The chain carries TRBV29-1 and TRBJ2-1; D remains ambiguous. The CDR3 length is 12 residues. Germline V gene sequence: CDR1 SQVTM, CDR2 ANQGSEA. Between the trimmed V and J ends, which lost 1 base and 12 bases, there was a span of 13 bases. For the CDR3, the DNA is TGCAGCGTTGAAGCCCCTAGTATAACGCAGTTCTTC. Amino acid sequence: CSVEAPSITQFF.

The rearrangement joins TRBV19 to TRBJ1-1; 9 bases line up with TRBD1. V was pared by 5 bases and J by 5 bases, with 6 bases of the junction left unmatched. CDR1 and CDR2 from the germline V gene are LNHDA and SQIVND (reference sequence). This CDR3 has 14 residues. CDR3 amino acids: CASSAGTGYTEAFF. The CDR3 DNA reads TGTGCCAGTAGTGCCGGGACAGGGTATACTGAAGCTTTCTTT.

The genes are TRBV15 and TRBJ2-7; a weak D match, TRBD1 (5 bases). The germline V gene encodes CDR1 LNHNV and CDR2 YYDKDF (reference sequence). Trimming shortened V by 0 bases and J by 1 base, and 10 bases separated the two germline ends. The CDR3 is made up of 15 amino acids. The CDR3 DNA is TGTGCCACCAGCAGAGATGTTGACAGTTCCTACGAGCAGTACGTC. It is translated as CATSRDVDSSYEQYV.

This clone was detected a few times. The chain has TRBV5-1 and TRBJ1-4; unclear D gene. This CDR3 has 14 amino acids. Germline lookup yields CDR1 SGHRS and CDR2 YFSETQ. Trimming took 0 bases from V and 3 from J, leaving 6 bases between them. CDR3 sequence: CASSLDNPNEKLFF. As DNA, the CDR3 is TGCGCCAGCAGCTTGGACAATCCTAATGAAAAACTGTTTTTT.

The chain joins TRBV29-1 to TRBJ2-7, with D possibly matching TRBD2 (6 bases). Germline CDR1 is SQVTM and CDR2 is ANQGSEA. This CDR3 region has 11 residues. V gave up 6 bases and J gave up 4 bases, with 10 bases separating them. For the CDR3, the DNA is TGCAGCGTAGGGACTGAATACGAGCAGTACGTC. The encoded protein is CSVGTEYEQYV.

Relative to its sample, this clone is medium-sized (0.01 to 0.1%). This sequence joins TRBV28 and TRBJ2-7, with 8 bases matching TRBD1. CDR3 length: 13 residues. The V gene's germline CDR1 is MDHEN and CDR2 SYDVKM. V trimming: 1 base; J trimming: 4 bases; junction bases outside the gene matches: 0. In DNA form, the CDR3 reads TGTGCCAGCAGTTTATACAGGGGGTACGAGCAGTACTTC. It is translated as CASSLYRGYEQYF.

This sequence joins TRBV7-8 and TRBJ1-1; D is unresolved. Germline values: CDR1 SGHVS, CDR2 FQNEAQ. V lost 1 base and J 1 base, leaving 7 bases between the germline ends. This CDR3 contains 14 residues. CDR3 residues: CASSLVAGNTEAFF. As DNA, the CDR3 is TGTGCCAGCAGCTTAGTTGCAGGGAACACTGAAGCTTTCTTT.

V and J are TRBV5-1 and TRBJ1-6; TRBD1 is a possible D gene (5 bases). V lost 0 bases and J lost 2, with 9 bases in between. This CDR3 is built from 16 residues. CDR1 is SGHRS and CDR2 is YFSETQ in the germline V gene. The CDR3 region is CASSLDRWTYNSPLHF. The CDR3 DNA is TGCGCCAGCAGCTTGGACAGGTGGACCTATAATTCACCCCTCCACTTT.

The V call is TRBV27, the J call TRBJ2-5; TRBD2 aligns across 8 bases. The CDR3 spans 15 residues. After removal of 6 bases from V and 3 bases from J, the junction contained 9 bases not matched to a gene. The germline CDR1 and CDR2 sequences are MNHEY and SMNVEV (reference sequence). The CDR3 spells CASRSPEAGEETQYF. In DNA, the CDR3 is TGTGCCAGCAGATCTCCTGAAGCGGGGGAAGAGACCCAGTACTTC.

This chain uses TRBV6-6 with TRBJ1-2; 8 nucleotides align to TRBD1. The CDR3 has 14 amino acids. Germline trimming cut 5 bases from V and 0 bases from J; bases unmatched to any gene: 2. From germline, CDR1 is MNHNY and CDR2 SVGAGI (reference sequence). The CDR3 sequence: CASSDRGPNYGYTF. CDR3 DNA sequence: TGTGCCAGCAGTGACAGGGGCCCTAACTATGGCTACACCTTC.

J is TRBJ2-2 and V is TRBV29-1; 7 bases are a match to TRBD2. V lost 3 bases, J lost 1 base, and 2 bases stayed unmatched. This CDR3 spans 14 amino acids. The germline CDR1 and CDR2 sequences are SQVTM and ANQGSEA. The CDR3 DNA is TGCAGCGTTGATGCTAGCGGGAACACCGGGGAGCTGTTTTTT. Translation gives CSVDASGNTGELFF.

Here the CDR3 DNA reads TGTGCCAGCAGCTTCGGTTATGGCTACACCTTC. Protein product: CASSFGYGYTF. The V call is TRBV11-2, the J call TRBJ1-2; the D is unclear. Germline V gene sequence: CDR1 SGHAT, CDR2 FQNNGV. The CDR3 consists of 11 residues. V was trimmed by 3 bases and J by 5 bases, leaving 4 bases between them.

This clone is a singleton in its sample. V gene TRBV9 combines with J gene TRBJ1-1; no definite D call. CDR3 size: 15 residues. Deletions cut 2 bases from V and 0 bases from J, with 11 bases between. CDR1 is SGDLS and CDR2 is YYNGEE in the germline V gene. CDR3 sequence (DNA): TGTGCCAGCAGCGTTACACCCCTTATGAACACTGAAGCTTTCTTT. This sequence encodes CASSVTPLMNTEAFF.

J is TRBJ2-4 and V is TRBV28, with 7 bases identical to TRBD1. Trimming at V came to 5 bases and at J to 4 bases, leaving 20 bases not matched to a gene. This CDR3 contains 19 residues. Germline V gene sequence: CDR1 MDHEN, CDR2 SYDVKM. CDR3 loop: CASSQLRLTGIHTKNIQYF. For the CDR3, the DNA is TGTGCCAGCAGTCAGTTGCGGCTGACAGGGATTCACACGAAAAACATTCAGTACTTC.

The chain couples TRBV5-1 to TRBJ1-2, with D possibly being TRBD1 (5 bases). CDR1 SGHRS and CDR2 YFSETQ come from the germline V gene. The length of the CDR3 is 14 residues. V shed 2 bases and J shed 8 bases, with 16 bases lying between them. Written as DNA, the CDR3 is TGCGCCAGCAGCTTTCGCCAGGGTGAACGAGGCTACACCTTC. Protein: CASSFRQGERGYTF. Supplemented by reference TRBV5-1 and TRBJ1-2, the full variable domain reads KAGVTQTPRYLIKTRGQQVTLSCSPISGHRSVSWYQQTPGQGLQFLFEYFSETQRNKGNFPGRFSGRQFSNSRSEMNVSTLELGDSALYLCASSFRQGERGYTFGSGTRLTVV.

The chain is built from TRBV6-1 and TRBJ2-5, with D possibly being TRBD2 (5 bases). The last part of the DNA fits TRBJ2-7 better; the J call may be wrong. The CDR3 length is 13 residues. Germline CDR1 MNHNS, CDR2 SASEGT. The CDR3 loop reads CASNPQLESEQYF. Written as DNA, the CDR3 is TGTGCCAGCAATCCCCAACTAGAATCCGAGCAGTACTTC.

V gene TRBV19 combines with J gene TRBJ1-2; D perhaps matches TRBD1 (5 bases). Germline V gives CDR1 LNHDA, CDR2 SQIVND (reference sequence). The V end lost 7 bases, the J end lost 4 bases, and 10 bases lay between the germline ends. CDR3 length: 12 residues. This CDR3 reads CASNRQPYGYTF. CDR3 coding DNA: TGTGCCAGTAACCGACAGCCCTATGGCTACACCTTC.

The V call is TRBV19, the J call TRBJ1-6; TRBD1 is a possible D gene (6 bases). Trimming pared 8 bases from V and 4 bases from J, leaving 18 bases between. Germline-derived CDR1 and CDR2 are LNHDA and SQIVND (reference sequence). The CDR3 totals 16 residues. This CDR3 reads CASGHLGTSYNSPLHF. The CDR3 DNA follows: TGTGCCAGTGGCCATCTCGGGACATCTTATAATTCACCCCTCCACTTT.

The J gene is TRBJ2-3, the V gene TRBV27; D uncertain. This CDR3 comprises 13 residues. V gave up 2 bases and J gave up 0 bases, with 3 bases separating them. CDR1 and CDR2 (germline): MNHEY, SMNVEV (reference sequence). The CDR3 DNA follows: TGTGCCAGCAGTTTACTTAGCACAGATACGCAGTATTTT. Its protein is CASSLLSTDTQYF.

This clone was counted a single time. The rearrangement links TRBV28 to TRBJ1-1; TRBD1 matches at 8 bases. Trimming cost V 8 bases and J 11 bases; bases outside gene matches: 19. Germline-derived CDR1 and CDR2 are MDHEN and SYDVKM. The length of the CDR3 is 15 residues. CDR3 protein: CASGGGTQGVSKAFF. The DNA for the CDR3 is TGTGCCAGCGGGGGGGGCACACAGGGGGTGAGTAAGGCTTTCTTT.

This clone is a singleton in its sample. The V gene is TRBV5-6, the J gene TRBJ1-1, with 9 bases that match TRBD1. V was pared by 4 bases and J by 4 bases, with 8 bases of the junction left unmatched. Germline CDR1 and CDR2: SGHDT and YYEEEE. This CDR3 spans 15 amino acids. Here the CDR3 DNA reads TGTGCCAGCAGCCCCGGACAGGGGAAGGGCACTGAAGCTTTCTTT. It codes for CASSPGQGKGTEAFF.

The V and J genes are TRBV6-4 and TRBJ2-3, with 11 nucleotides matching TRBD2. Unmatched junction bases numbered 9, after V lost 6 bases and J lost 4 bases. This CDR3 spans 16 amino acids. From germline, CDR1 is MRHNA and CDR2 SNTAGT. The CDR3 coding sequence is TGTGCCAGCAGCCGAACTAGCGGGAGTTATGCAGATACGCAGTATTTT. Its protein product is CASSRTSGSYADTQYF.

This chain connects TRBV11-3 to TRBJ1-1, with TRBD1 matching 9 bases. Germline lookup yields CDR1 SGHNT and CDR2 YENEEA. The J segment lost 4 bases and the V segment lost 4 bases, leaving 4 bases of the junction unmatched. The CDR3 length is 14 residues. The CDR3 loop is CASSSGTGTTEAFF. The CDR3 DNA reads TGTGCCAGCAGCTCCGGGACAGGGACCACTGAAGCTTTCTTT. The whole variable domain, remainder taken from reference TRBV11-3 and TRBJ1-1, is EAGVVQSPRYKIIEKKQPVAFWCNPISGHNTLYWYLQNLGQGPELLIRYENEEAVDDSQLPKDRFSAERLKGVDSTLKIQPAELGDSAVYLCASSSGTGTTEAFFGQGTRLTVV.